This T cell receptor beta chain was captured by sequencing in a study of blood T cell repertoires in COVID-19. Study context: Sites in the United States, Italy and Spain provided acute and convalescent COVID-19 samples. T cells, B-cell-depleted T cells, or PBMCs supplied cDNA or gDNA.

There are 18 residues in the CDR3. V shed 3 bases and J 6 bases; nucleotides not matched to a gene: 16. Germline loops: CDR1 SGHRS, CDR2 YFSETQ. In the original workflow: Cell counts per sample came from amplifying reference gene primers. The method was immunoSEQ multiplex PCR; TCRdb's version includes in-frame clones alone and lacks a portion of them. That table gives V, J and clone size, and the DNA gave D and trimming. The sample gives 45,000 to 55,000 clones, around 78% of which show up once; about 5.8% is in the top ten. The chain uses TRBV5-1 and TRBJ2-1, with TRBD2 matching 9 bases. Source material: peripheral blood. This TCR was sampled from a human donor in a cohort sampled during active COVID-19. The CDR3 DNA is TGCGCCAGCAGCTCGGGCGCGGGGCTAGCGGGGAGGCTCAATGAGCAGTTCTTC. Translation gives CASSSGAGLAGRLNEQFF. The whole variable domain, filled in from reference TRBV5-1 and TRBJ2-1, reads KAGVTQTPRYLIKTRGQQVTLSCSPISGHRSVSWYQQTPGQGLQFLFEYFSETQRNKGNFPGRFSGRQFSNSRSEMNVSTLELGDSALYLCASSSGAGLAGRLNEQFFGPGTRLTVL.